This TCR beta chain came from a study of tumor-infiltrating lymphocytes in oesophageal squamous cell carcinoma (dated by TCRdb to about 2016). This clonotype has only one observation. Its recognized antigen is unknown. The input lacks base qualities; no much larger clone sits a single base away. A single read offers scant evidence. Receptor amplification or capture employed PCR. TCRdb records Illumina HiSeq 2000 as the sequencer. TCRdb trimmed the raw reads at Q25, called clones with MiXCR and kept productive beta chains. Every distinct CDR3 protein forms one entry, paired with its most common genes and DNA. The table for this sample lists approximately 9,600 distinct CDR3 sequences; around three fifths of them were counted only once. Of the sample, 39% is held by the ten largest clones. Trimming at the junction amounts to 3 bases on V and 3 bases on J, and the germline ends lie 8 bases apart. Taken from the germline V gene, the CDR1 and CDR2 loops are SGHVS and FQNEAQ. Including cysteine and phenylalanine, the CDR3 has 13 amino acids. The read is trimmed to its CDR3 DNA, 39 bases read in frame from base 1.

This sequence originates from a female donor with esophageal squamous cell carcinoma. The sample was esophageal tumor tissue. The rearrangement joined TRBV7-8 to TRBJ1-1, with the identity of the D gene unclear. The CDR3 region has the sequence CASSFFRDTEAFF. The base sequence is TGTGCCAGCAGCTTCTTCCGTGACACTGAAGCTTTCTTT.